This T cell receptor beta chain was captured by sequencing in a study of CD8 T cells in ankylosing spondylitis. This clonotype was recorded at least ten times. The target antigen is unknown. General observations from the study: Disease-linked clones were CD8+ and relatively rare in peripheral blood. Apparently characteristic of ankylosing spondylitis blood was a TCR beta motif (about 8 highly homologous variants). In ankylosing spondylitis patients, matched synovial fluid reportedly showed significant enrichment of disease-linked clones. Existing reports had already noted some motif variants in reactive arthritis synovial fluid and blood.

This CDR3 is built from 16 residues. Between the trimmed V and J ends, which lost 2 bases and 0 bases, there was a span of 11 bases. With molecular barcodes, quantitative 5'-RACE was used to make the TCR beta libraries. TCRdb fed the 5' RACE reads into MiXCR, producing one record per CDR3 protein. The table records fewer than 550,000 distinct CDR3 sequences, roughly 5.2% of them present only once. V and J are TRBV12-3 or TRBV12-4 and TRBJ1-3; D ambiguous. The sample comprised blood, either unsorted or a sorted T cell fraction (not recorded which). This TCR was recovered from a male donor with ankylosing spondylitis. CDR3 protein: CASSLWLPASGNTIYF. The CDR3 DNA reads as TGTGCCAGCAGTTTATGGCTCCCAGCCTCTGGAAACACCATATATTTT.